A single sample is the source of the 32 T cell receptor beta chains below, sequenced in a study of identifying expanded T cells in peripheral blood. Method: immunoSEQ multiplex PCR; TCRdb's copy keeps in-frame clones and lacks some. The data show about 58,000 clones, approximately 90% seen once. The material sequenced was blood. The receptors derive from a person aged 18 to 75 in good health.

V is TRBV11-1 and J is TRBJ2-3; 13 nucleotides match TRBD2. The length of the CDR3 is 15 residues. V lost 6 bases and J lost 0; bases outside the gene matches: 0. Germline CDR1 is SGHAT and CDR2 is FQDESV (reference sequence). CDR3 sequence: CASRGLAGSTDTQYF. The CDR3 nucleotides read TGTGCCAGCAGGGGACTAGCGGGAAGCACAGATACGCAGTATTTT.

The sample holds one count of this clone. The genes are TRBV5-8 and TRBJ2-3, with D maybe TRBD2 (7 bases). The CDR3 is 14 residues long. The V gene's germline CDR1 is SGHTS and CDR2 YDEGEE. V was clipped by 4 bases and J by 8 bases, with 17 bases between them. Here the CDR3 reads CASSTPRGARTQYF. CDR3 DNA sequence: TGTGCCAGCAGCACACCACGGGGGGCTCGTACGCAGTATTTT.

The chain couples TRBV4-3 to TRBJ2-6, with TRBD1 as a possible D gene (6 bases). The length of the CDR3 is 18 residues. CDR1 is LGHNA, CDR2 YSLEER, per germline. Between the trimmed V and J ends, which lost 0 bases and 0 bases, there was a span of 12 bases. The CDR3 DNA follows: TGCGCCAGCAGCCAAGACGGGCAGGGGACCTCTGGGGCCAACGTCCTGACTTTC. It translates to CASSQDGQGTSGANVLTF.

This clone was found a few times. The rearrangement links TRBV14 to TRBJ1-6; the D gene is possibly TRBD1 (5 bases). With 0 bases removed from V and 7 bases from J, the gap between germline ends came to 10 bases. The CDR3 sequence is 15 residues long. The germline V gene encodes CDR1 SGHDN and CDR2 FVKESK. The CDR3 is CASSQDPWGNSPLHF. In DNA form, the CDR3 reads TGTGCCAGCAGCCAAGACCCCTGGGGCAATTCACCCCTCCACTTT.

This rearrangement joins TRBV5-1 to TRBJ2-3; 7 nucleotides match TRBD2. The CDR3 has 14 residues. The junction had 9 bases not matched to a gene; V was cut back by 4 bases and J by 7 bases. Looked up from germline, CDR1 is SGHRS and CDR2 is YFSETQ. CDR3 bases: TGCGCCAGCAGCCCCACTAGCGCCGGAAATACGCAGTATTTT. Amino acids: CASSPTSAGNTQYF.

V is TRBV19 and J is TRBJ2-1; the match to TRBD2 covers 9 bases. Germline-derived CDR1 and CDR2 are LNHDA and SQIVND (reference sequence). J was trimmed by 1 base and V by 5 bases; bases with no gene match: 9. This CDR3 has 17 residues. This CDR3 is CASSGSSGSKSYNEQFF. The CDR3 bases are TGTGCCAGTAGTGGGAGTAGCGGGAGTAAATCCTACAATGAGCAGTTCTTC.

The V gene is TRBV5-1, the J gene TRBJ1-4, with D perhaps TRBD1 (5 bases). Trimming took 3 bases from V and 3 from J, leaving 15 bases between them. Germline CDR1 is SGHRS and CDR2 is YFSETQ. This CDR3 has 16 amino acids. The CDR3 spells CASSSQARGSNEKLFF. In DNA, the CDR3 is TGCGCCAGCAGCTCACAGGCTCGGGGTTCTAATGAAAAACTGTTTTTT.

The chain couples TRBV7-2 to TRBJ2-7; D remains ambiguous. CDR1 and CDR2 from the germline V gene are SGHTA and FQGNSA. The V gene lost 1 base and the J gene lost 4 bases, with 11 bases spanning the gap. CDR3 size: 14 residues. CDR3 in DNA: TGTGCCAGCAGCTTAGTCGGTTACACTTACGAGCAGTACTTC. It encodes CASSLVGYTYEQYF.

This clone has only a few counts. CDR3 sequence: CASSGQGQGEKLFF. CDR3 in DNA: TGTGCCAGCAGTGGACAGGGTCAGGGTGAAAAACTGTTTTTT. The V call is TRBV2, the J call TRBJ1-4, with 7 bases aligning to TRBD1. The CDR3 has 14 amino acids. Germline V gives CDR1 SNHLY, CDR2 FYNNEI. J gave up 7 bases and V 4 bases, and 6 bases lay outside the gene matches. Combining the CDR3 with reference TRBV2 and TRBJ1-4 gives the whole variable domain EPEVTQTPSHQVTQMGQEVILRCVPISNHLYFYWYRQILGQKVEFLVSFYNNEISEKSEIFDDQFSVERPDGSNFTLKIRSTKLEDSAMYFCASSGQGQGEKLFFGSGTQLSVL.

The chain links TRBV5-1 to TRBJ2-2; D is uncertain. The V end was cut by 3 bases, the J end by 5 bases, with 2 bases between. This CDR3 is 11 amino acids long. Germline loops: CDR1 SGHRS, CDR2 YFSETQ. CDR3 residues: CASSSTGELFF. Here the CDR3 DNA reads TGCGCCAGCAGCTCAACCGGGGAGCTGTTTTTT. Variable domain in full (rest from reference TRBV5-1 and TRBJ2-2): KAGVTQTPRYLIKTRGQQVTLSCSPISGHRSVSWYQQTPGQGLQFLFEYFSETQRNKGNFPGRFSGRQFSNSRSEMNVSTLELGDSALYLCASSSTGELFFGEGSRLTVL.

The chain couples TRBV9 to TRBJ1-5; perhaps TRBD1 as D (6 bases). V gave up 3 bases and J gave up 6 bases, with 10 bases separating them. CDR1 is SGDLS and CDR2 is YYNGEE in the germline V gene. This CDR3 comprises 13 residues. The CDR3 bases are TGTGCCAGCAGCGCCGCAGGGGTTCAGCCCCAGCATTTT. Translation gives CASSAAGVQPQHF.

V and J are TRBV7-9 and TRBJ1-2, with D unclear. Germline CDR1 is SEHNR and CDR2 is FQNEAQ (reference sequence). Trimming removed 2 bases at V and 3 bases at J, with 7 bases between. This CDR3 contains 13 residues. The DNA for the CDR3 is TGTGCCAGCAGCTTAACTGCCGACTATGGCTACACCTTC. Translated: CASSLTADYGYTF.

This clone was seen only once. The genes are TRBV28 and TRBJ2-1; the D is unclear. CDR3 length: 15 amino acids. V lost 5 bases and J lost 6, with 17 bases in between. Germline CDR1 MDHEN, CDR2 SYDVKM. CDR3 in DNA: TGTGCCAGCAGTCTCATGATCGGTCCCGGCAATGAGCAGTTCTTC. It yields the protein CASSLMIGPGNEQFF.

This rearrangement joins TRBV14 to TRBJ2-2; D unresolved. CDR1 and CDR2 (germline): SGHDN, FVKESK. This CDR3 is 13 amino acids long. V was pared by 4 bases and J by 1 base, with 4 bases between. The CDR3 is CASSRGNTGELFF. The CDR3, as DNA: TGTGCCAGCAGCCGGGGGAACACCGGGGAGCTGTTTTTT.

The rearrangement joins TRBV9 to TRBJ1-5, with D maybe TRBD1 (6 bases). The V gene's germline CDR1 is SGDLS and CDR2 YYNGEE. V was cut by 0 bases and J by 10 bases, with 17 bases left in between. This CDR3 comprises 15 residues. The DNA for the CDR3 is TGTGCCAGCAGCGTAGATTCGGGAGGGGGATTTCCCCAGCATTTT. Translation gives CASSVDSGGGFPQHF.

V usage is TRBV13 and J usage is TRBJ2-3, with TRBD1 as a possible D gene (6 bases). V lost 0 bases to trimming and J lost 2 bases, with 9 bases between them. The CDR3 length is 15 residues. The germline V gene encodes CDR1 PRHDT and CDR2 FYEKMQ (reference sequence). CDR3 coding DNA: TGTGCCAGCAGCTTAGGACAGGGTATCACAGATACGCAGTATTTT. It codes for CASSLGQGITDTQYF.

This chain connects TRBV18 to TRBJ2-3; D gene unclear. Trimming left V 6 bases short and J 2 bases short, with 6 bases between. CDR1 and CDR2 (germline): KGHSH, LQKENI. The CDR3 has 12 amino acids. The CDR3 is CASSAFTDTQYF. CDR3 DNA sequence: TGTGCCAGCTCCGCCTTCACAGATACGCAGTATTTT.

A few counts support this clone. The V call is TRBV11-2, the J call TRBJ1-2, with D perhaps matching TRBD1 (6 bases). V was clipped by 6 bases and J by 3 bases, with 14 bases between them. There are 14 residues in the CDR3. Germline values: CDR1 SGHAT, CDR2 FQNNGV. The CDR3 here is CASSLNRVDYGYTF. DNA for the CDR3: TGTGCCAGCAGTCTTAACAGGGTGGACTATGGCTACACCTTC.

This clone was observed a handful of times. Here the CDR3 DNA reads TGCAGCGTCGCGCAGGGGGCTTTAAGTGGCTACACCTTC. Its protein is CSVAQGALSGYTF. V and J are TRBV29-1 and TRBJ1-2; 8 nucleotides line up with TRBD1. Germline loops: CDR1 SQVTM, CDR2 ANQGSEA. Germline trimming cut 6 bases from V and 7 bases from J; bases unmatched to any gene: 10. This CDR3 contains 13 residues.

The V gene is TRBV11-2, the J gene TRBJ1-2, with D possibly being TRBD1 (5 bases). Germline V CDR1 and CDR2: SGHAT, FQNNGV. The V end was cut by 5 bases, the J end by 3 bases, with 16 bases between. The CDR3 is 15 residues long. The CDR3 DNA reads as TGTGCCAGCAGCCCACTGGGGGGTAGGGACTATGGCTACACCTTC. This gives the protein CASSPLGGRDYGYTF.

This clone was seen once. The chain combines TRBV7-2 with TRBJ1-5; perhaps TRBD1 as D (6 bases). The germline V and J ends were trimmed by 5 bases and 4 bases, with 12 bases remaining between them. The CDR3 loop spans 14 amino acids. Germline V gene lookup returns CDR1 SGHTA and CDR2 FQGNSA. CDR3 sequence reads: CASSATGLNQPQHF. The CDR3 nucleotides are TGTGCCAGCAGCGCGACAGGACTAAATCAGCCCCAGCATTTT.

J is TRBJ2-5 and V is TRBV4-3; D may be TRBD1 (6 bases). Germline CDR1 LGHNA, CDR2 YSLEER. The CDR3 totals 17 residues. The ends were cut back, 1 base at V and 1 base at J, with 16 bases in the middle. The CDR3 reads CASSQGVAGQIQETQYF. The CDR3 DNA reads as TGCGCCAGCAGCCAAGGAGTGGCAGGACAGATCCAAGAGACCCAGTACTTC.

J is TRBJ2-7 and V is TRBV29-1; possible D gene TRBD1, 6 bases. This CDR3 region has 11 residues. From germline, CDR1 is SQVTM and CDR2 ANQGSEA. Trimming removed 0 bases from V and 12 bases from J, with 12 bases in between. CDR3 loop: CSVEETGRLYF. The CDR3 DNA reads TGCAGCGTTGAAGAAACAGGGCGCTTGTACTTC.

The chain employs TRBV28 and TRBJ1-5, with TRBD1 matching over 8 bases. The CDR3 length is 15 residues. CDR1 and CDR2 (germline): MDHEN, SYDVKM. Losses at the gene ends were 2 bases for V and 5 bases for J; bases not matched to a gene: 5. This CDR3 reads CASSLTGQGYQPQHF. CDR3 DNA sequence: TGTGCCAGCAGTTTAACAGGACAGGGCTATCAGCCCCAGCATTTT.

This clone was seen just once. The chain is built from TRBV28 and TRBJ1-1; 7 bases are a match to TRBD1. The CDR3 runs 13 residues. The ends lost 5 bases at V and 12 bases at J; junction bases unmatched: 12. The V gene's germline CDR1 is MDHEN and CDR2 SYDVKM. Here the CDR3 DNA reads TGTGCCAGCAGTCAGAAACAGGGGCGGTGGCCTTTCTTT. Its protein product is CASSQKQGRWPFF.

The rearrangement uses TRBV4-3 and TRBJ2-1; D is unresolved. Trimming stripped 3 bases from V and 15 bases from J, with 18 bases between. The CDR3 consists of 13 residues. Germline V gene sequence: CDR1 LGHNA, CDR2 YSLEER. The CDR3 is CASSHDTNSMAFF. The CDR3 nucleotides read TGCGCCAGCAGCCACGACACGAATTCCATGGCGTTCTTC.

This clone was detected once. The chain recombines TRBV29-1 with TRBJ2-3; 7 bases agree with TRBD2. Germline V gene data show CDR1 as SQVTM and CDR2 as ANQGSEA. CDR3 length: 12 amino acids. After removal of 4 bases from V and 5 bases from J, the junction contained 3 bases not matched to a gene. The CDR3 coding sequence is TGCAGCGTTGGGACTAGTATAGATACGCAGTATTTT. It encodes CSVGTSIDTQYF.

A note on this clone: Other DNA variants within this sample encode the same CDR3. The rearrangement links TRBV9 to TRBJ2-5, with D tentatively TRBD1 (6 bases). CDR1 is SGDLS, CDR2 YYNGEE, per germline. CDR3 length equals 14 residues. The ends were cut back, 0 bases at V and 1 base at J, with 7 bases in the middle. In DNA form, the CDR3 reads TGTGCCAGCAGCGTAGCAGGGGCCCAAGAGACCCAGTACTTC. Its translation: CASSVAGAQETQYF.

For the CDR3, the DNA is TGTGCCAGTAGTCTCCAGGGTTCTCGCACTGAAGCTTTCTTT. This translates into CASSLQGSRTEAFF. The V and J genes are TRBV19 and TRBJ1-1; D might be TRBD1 (5 bases). Germline V CDR1 and CDR2: LNHDA, SQIVND (reference sequence). The CDR3 length is 14 residues. The V and J ends lost 5 bases and 4 bases respectively, with 14 bases between them.

The chain combines TRBV13 with TRBJ2-7, with D perhaps matching TRBD1 (6 bases). Germline V gives CDR1 PRHDT, CDR2 FYEKMQ (reference sequence). The V end was cut by 7 bases, the J end by 0 bases, with 16 bases between. CDR3 length: 15 amino acids. The CDR3 DNA reads TGTGCCAGCACCTCTTCGGGGACAAACTCCTACGAGCAGTACTTC. Amino acids: CASTSSGTNSYEQYF.

V is TRBV5-6 and J is TRBJ2-1; D gene ambiguous. Germline assignment: CDR1 SGHDT and CDR2 YYEEEE. V lost 1 base and J lost 7, with 6 bases in between. CDR3 length equals 12 residues. For the CDR3, the DNA is TGTGCCAGCAGCTTGTATGATAATGAGCAGTTCTTC. Its translation is CASSLYDNEQFF.

The chain is built from TRBV7-8 and TRBJ2-1; 13 positions agree with TRBD2. This CDR3 has 15 residues. The V gene's germline CDR1 is SGHVS and CDR2 FQNEAQ. The trim removed 3 bases at V and 7 bases at J, leaving 3 bases unmatched. The CDR3: CASSFLGLAGNEQFF. The CDR3 DNA reads as TGTGCCAGCAGCTTCTTGGGACTAGCGGGGAATGAGCAGTTCTTC.